The entry below gives a single T cell receptor (beta chain) sequence along with its context. Its antigen is as yet unknown. Per the germline V gene, CDR1 is SGHVS and CDR2 is FNYEAQ. Trimming shortened V by 4 bases and J by 6 bases, and 10 bases separated the two germline ends. This CDR3 region has 13 residues. Amplification used 60 Vbeta primers and 13 Jbeta primers. Clones were sequenced by immunoSEQ multiplex PCR, and TCRdb holds only the in-frame ones, with some missing. The repertoire holds 110,000 to 150,000 clones, with over 60% as singletons. The record originates from a study of cytomegalovirus exposure and HLA in healthy donors. Whole-study context: About four fifths of 350 to 400 genotyped donors fell in the Caucasian-associated ancestry cluster. General study findings and limits: Researchers reported from a later analysis that most CMV-associated TCR beta chains appeared HLA-restricted. At a 0.05 false discovery rate, a later analysis found 18,000 or so TCR beta sequences to be associated with HLA alleles.

Input material: PBMCs. The chain has TRBV7-6 and TRBJ2-1, with a tentative D call TRBD2 (5 bases). The source of this sequence is a male donor in good health and CMV-seropositive. The DNA for the CDR3 is TGTGCCAGCAGCTCCGCTGGACTCAATGAGCAGTTCTTC. It specifies CASSSAGLNEQFF.